Listed below are T cell receptor beta chains from one sample, sequenced in a study of blood T cells in healthy people across ages. One entry per CDR3 protein, called by TCRdb with MiXCR from the 5' RACE reads. The repertoire holds some 640,000 distinct CDR3 sequences, under 30% seen once, with roughly 14% in the top ten. Input material: blood. The source is a woman of 80 years or more in good health. Each CDR3 is given with its conserved first and last residue. The D gene is left open where the match is weak. Not all rows give a size; the values are once, few, many and, for expanded clones, a class.

clone_size,v_call,d_call,j_call,cdr3_nt,cdr3_aa
few,TRBV6-2/TRBV6-3,TRBD1,TRBJ2-7,TGTGCCAGCAGTTCCCCTCTCCCAGGACAGGGGTGTTACGAGCAGTACTTC,CASSSPLPGQGCYEQYF
many,TRBV12-3/TRBV12-4,-,TRBJ1-2,TGTGCCAGCAGTATTCCGGGAATTAACTATGGCTACACCTTC,CASSIPGINYGYTF
-,TRBV20-1,TRBD1,TRBJ1-2,TGCAGTGCTATCGACGGACAGGGGGCCTTGCGCGGCTACACCTTC,CSAIDGQGALRGYTF
many,TRBV20-1,TRBD2,TRBJ2-5,TGCAGTGCTAGCGGGGGGTTCCAAGAGACCCAGTACTTC,CSASGGFQETQYF
many,TRBV7-9,-,TRBJ2-3,TGTGCCAGCAGCTTAAGCGGCCGCACAGATACGCAGTATTTT,CASSLSGRTDTQYF
many,TRBV6-2/TRBV6-3,-,TRBJ2-1,TGTGCCAGCAGTTACTCGAGAGGGGGGAACTCCTACAATGAGCAGTTCTTC,CASSYSRGGNSYNEQFF
many,TRBV7-2,-,TRBJ2-7,TGTGCCAGCAGCTTAATTTTCGGGACATCCTACGAGCAGTACTTC,CASSLIFGTSYEQYF
once,TRBV30,TRBD1,TRBJ1-2,TGTGCCTGGAGTAGGGGACAGGGGGCTAACTATGGCTACACCTTC,CAWSRGQGANYGYTF
many,TRBV5-1,TRBD2,TRBJ2-1,TGCGCCAGCAGCTTGAGTAGACTAGCGGACATCCACAATGAGCAGTTCTTC,CASSLSRLADIHNEQFF
few,TRBV7-9,-,TRBJ1-4,TGTGCCAGCAGCAAAGGCAGCCACGCGGCTGAAAAACTGTTTTTT,CASSKGSHAAEKLFF
many,TRBV30,-,TRBJ2-7,TGTGCCAGTTACAGGGGGGGAAGTTACGAGCAGTACTTC,CASYRGGSYEQYF
many,TRBV5-1,-,TRBJ2-7,TGCGCCAGCAGCCCACAGGGACACTACGAGCAGTACTTC,CASSPQGHYEQYF
-,TRBV7-9,-,TRBJ1-1,TGTGCCAGCAGCTTAGGGGTCCAAGGGAACACTGAAGCTTTCTTT,CASSLGVQGNTEAFF
-,TRBV20-1,-,TRBJ1-2,TGCAGTGCATGGGGGAGGGAAGGCTACACCTTC,CSAWGREGYTF
many,TRBV30,-,TRBJ2-2,TGTGCCTCGGTGCCCGGCGGGACCGGGGAGCTGTTTTTT,CASVPGGTGELFF
-,TRBV5-1,TRBD1,TRBJ1-2,TGCGCCAGCAGCTCGGGGACAGGGACCGGAGAGGGCTACACCTTC,CASSSGTGTGEGYTF
many,TRBV3-1,TRBD1,TRBJ1-2,TGTGCCAGCAGCCCTGAGGAGGGGGCGTCTTCTGGCTACACCTTC,CASSPEEGASSGYTF
many,TRBV5-6,-,TRBJ2-7,TGTGCCAGCAGCTTGGCAGGGGTTCCCTACGAGCAGTACTTC,CASSLAGVPYEQYF
-,TRBV7-6,TRBD1,TRBJ1-3,TGTGCCAGCAGCTTAAATCAGGGGGCATCTGGAAACACCATATATTTT,CASSLNQGASGNTIYF
many,TRBV20-1,-,TRBJ2-1,TGCAGTGCGGGGGTAGCGGATTACAATGAGCAGTTCTTC,CSAGVADYNEQFF
many,TRBV7-9,-,TRBJ2-7,TGTGCCAGGAAAACCTTCGGACGTAGATCCTACGAGCAGTACTTC,CARKTFGRRSYEQYF
-,TRBV9,TRBD1,TRBJ2-7,TGTGCCAGCAGCGCAGGGGACAGGACCTACGAGCAGTACTTC,CASSAGDRTYEQYF